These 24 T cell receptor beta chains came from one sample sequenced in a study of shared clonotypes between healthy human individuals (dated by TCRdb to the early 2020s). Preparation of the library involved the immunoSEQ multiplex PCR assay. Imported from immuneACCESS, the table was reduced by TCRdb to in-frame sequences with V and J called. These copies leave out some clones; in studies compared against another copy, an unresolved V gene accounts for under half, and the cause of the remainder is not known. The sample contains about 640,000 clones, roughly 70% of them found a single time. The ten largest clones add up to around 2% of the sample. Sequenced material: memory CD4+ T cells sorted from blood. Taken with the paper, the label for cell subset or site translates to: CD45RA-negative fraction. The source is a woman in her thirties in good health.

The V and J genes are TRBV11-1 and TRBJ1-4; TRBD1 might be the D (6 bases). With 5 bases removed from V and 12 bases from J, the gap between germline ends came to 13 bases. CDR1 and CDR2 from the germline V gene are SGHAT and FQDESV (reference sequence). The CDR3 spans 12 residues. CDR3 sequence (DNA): TGTGCCAGCAGCGAGACAGGTTTACAACTGTTTTTT. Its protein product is CASSETGLQLFF.

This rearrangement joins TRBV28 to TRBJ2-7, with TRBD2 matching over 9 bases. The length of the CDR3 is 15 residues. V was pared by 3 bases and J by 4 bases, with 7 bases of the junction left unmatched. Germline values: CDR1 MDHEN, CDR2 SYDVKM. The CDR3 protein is CASSFKGLAAYEQYF. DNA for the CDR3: TGTGCCAGCAGTTTCAAGGGACTAGCAGCTTACGAGCAGTACTTC.

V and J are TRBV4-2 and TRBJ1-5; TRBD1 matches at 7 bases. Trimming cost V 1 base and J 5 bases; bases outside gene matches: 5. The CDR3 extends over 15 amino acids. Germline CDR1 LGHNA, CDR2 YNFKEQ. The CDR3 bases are TGTGCCAGCAGCCAAGGGGACAGAGAATATCAGCCCCAGCATTTT. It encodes CASSQGDREYQPQHF.

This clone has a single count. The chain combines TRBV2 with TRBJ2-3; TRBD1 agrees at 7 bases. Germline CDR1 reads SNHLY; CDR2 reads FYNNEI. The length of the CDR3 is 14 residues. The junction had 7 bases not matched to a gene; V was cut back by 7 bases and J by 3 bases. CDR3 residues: CASIRNRGTDTQYF. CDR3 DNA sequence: TGTGCCAGCATTAGGAACAGGGGAACAGATACGCAGTATTTT.

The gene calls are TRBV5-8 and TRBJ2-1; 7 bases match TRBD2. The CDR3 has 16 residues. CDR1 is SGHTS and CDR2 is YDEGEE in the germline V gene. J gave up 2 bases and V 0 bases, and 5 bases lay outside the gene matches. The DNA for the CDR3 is TGTGCCAGCAGCTTGGAGGGCGGGAGCCCCTACAATGAGCAGTTCTTC. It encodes CASSLEGGSPYNEQFF.

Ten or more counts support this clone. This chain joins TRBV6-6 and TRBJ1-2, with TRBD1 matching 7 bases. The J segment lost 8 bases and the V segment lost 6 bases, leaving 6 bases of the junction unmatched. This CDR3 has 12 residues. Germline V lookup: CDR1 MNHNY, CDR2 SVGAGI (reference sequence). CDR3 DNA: TGTGCCAGCAGCACAGACAGGGTCGGCTACACCTTC. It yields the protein CASSTDRVGYTF.

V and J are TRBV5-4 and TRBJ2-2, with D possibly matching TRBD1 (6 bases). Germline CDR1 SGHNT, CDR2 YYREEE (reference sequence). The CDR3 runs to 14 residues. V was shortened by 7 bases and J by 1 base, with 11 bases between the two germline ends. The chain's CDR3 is CASHPTGNTGELFF. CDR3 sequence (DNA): TGTGCCAGCCATCCGACAGGGAACACCGGGGAGCTGTTTTTT. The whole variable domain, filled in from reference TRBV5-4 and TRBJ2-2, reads ETGVTQSPTHLIKTRGQQVTLRCSSQSGHNTVSWYQQALGQGPQFIFQYYREEENGRGNFPPRFSGLQFPNYSSELNVNALELDDSALYLCASHPTGNTGELFFGEGSRLTVL.

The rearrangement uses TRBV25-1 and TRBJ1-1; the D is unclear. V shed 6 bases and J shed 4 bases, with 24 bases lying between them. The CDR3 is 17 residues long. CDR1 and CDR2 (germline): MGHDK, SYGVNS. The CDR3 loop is CASSQQNLRISSTEAFF. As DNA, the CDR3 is TGTGCCAGCAGCCAACAGAACCTCCGAATATCGAGCACTGAAGCTTTCTTT.

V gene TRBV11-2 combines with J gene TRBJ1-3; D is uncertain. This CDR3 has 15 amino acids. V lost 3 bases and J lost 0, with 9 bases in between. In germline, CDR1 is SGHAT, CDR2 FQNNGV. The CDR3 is CASSFRTISGNTIYF. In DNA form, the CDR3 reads TGTGCCAGCAGCTTTAGGACGATCTCTGGAAACACCATATATTTT.

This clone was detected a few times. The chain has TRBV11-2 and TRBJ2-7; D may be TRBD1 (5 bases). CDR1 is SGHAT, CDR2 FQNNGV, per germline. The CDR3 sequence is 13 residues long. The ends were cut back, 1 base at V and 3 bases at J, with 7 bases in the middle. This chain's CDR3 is CASSLVQGYEQYF. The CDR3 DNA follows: TGTGCCAGCAGCTTAGTGCAGGGCTACGAGCAGTACTTC.

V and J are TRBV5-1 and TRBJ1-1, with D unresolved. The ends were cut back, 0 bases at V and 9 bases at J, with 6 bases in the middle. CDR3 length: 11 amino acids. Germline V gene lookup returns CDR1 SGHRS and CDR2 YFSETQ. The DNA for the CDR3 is TGCGCCAGCAGCTTGGAGGACCAAGCTTTCTTT. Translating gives CASSLEDQAFF.

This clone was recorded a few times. This CDR3 is CASSPVRGRETQYF. As DNA, the CDR3 is TGTGCCAGCAGCCCCGTGAGGGGAAGAGAGACCCAGTACTTC. This rearrangement joins TRBV7-6 to TRBJ2-5; D possibly uses TRBD1 or TRBD2 (5 bases each). The CDR3 consists of 14 residues. V was shortened by 5 bases and J by 4 bases, with 14 bases between the two germline ends. Per the germline V gene, CDR1 is SGHVS and CDR2 is FNYEAQ.

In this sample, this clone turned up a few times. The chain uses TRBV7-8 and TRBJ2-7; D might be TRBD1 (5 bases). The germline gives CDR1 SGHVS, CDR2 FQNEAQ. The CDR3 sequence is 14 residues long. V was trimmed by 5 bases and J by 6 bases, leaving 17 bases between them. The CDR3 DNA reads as TGTGCCAGCAGCCCGAGGTACGTTAGGGGCGAGCAGTACTTC. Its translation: CASSPRYVRGEQYF.

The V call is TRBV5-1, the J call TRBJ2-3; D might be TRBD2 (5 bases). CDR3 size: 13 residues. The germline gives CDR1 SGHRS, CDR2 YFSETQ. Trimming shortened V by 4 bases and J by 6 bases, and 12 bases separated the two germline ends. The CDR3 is CASSPWAGDTQYF. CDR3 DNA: TGCGCCAGCAGCCCATGGGCGGGCGATACGCAGTATTTT.

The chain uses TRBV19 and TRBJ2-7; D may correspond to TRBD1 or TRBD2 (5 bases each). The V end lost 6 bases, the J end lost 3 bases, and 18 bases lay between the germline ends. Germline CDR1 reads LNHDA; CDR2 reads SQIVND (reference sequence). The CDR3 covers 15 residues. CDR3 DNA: TGTGCCAGTAGACCTGGGGGTAGCGCCGACTACGAGCAGTACTTC. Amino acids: CASRPGGSADYEQYF.

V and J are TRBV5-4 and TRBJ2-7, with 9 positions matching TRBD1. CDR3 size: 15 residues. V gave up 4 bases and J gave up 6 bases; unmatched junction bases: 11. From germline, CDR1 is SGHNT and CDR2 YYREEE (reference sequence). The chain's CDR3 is CASSPNRDRESEQYF. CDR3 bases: TGTGCCAGCAGCCCCAACCGGGACAGGGAAAGCGAGCAGTACTTC.

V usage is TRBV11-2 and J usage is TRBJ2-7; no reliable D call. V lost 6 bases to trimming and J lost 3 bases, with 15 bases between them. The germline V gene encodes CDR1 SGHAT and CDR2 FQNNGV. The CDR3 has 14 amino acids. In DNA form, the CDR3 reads TGTGCCAGCAGTCGAAAAATAGGTCTCTACGAGCAGTACTTC. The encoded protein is CASSRKIGLYEQYF.

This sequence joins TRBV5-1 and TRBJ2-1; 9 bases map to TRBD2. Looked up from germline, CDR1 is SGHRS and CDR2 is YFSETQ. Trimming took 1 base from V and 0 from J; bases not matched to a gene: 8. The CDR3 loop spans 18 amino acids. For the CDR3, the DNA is TGCGCCAGCAGCTTGTTTACTAGCGGGTTGAGCTCCTACAATGAGCAGTTCTTC. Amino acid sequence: CASSLFTSGLSSYNEQFF.

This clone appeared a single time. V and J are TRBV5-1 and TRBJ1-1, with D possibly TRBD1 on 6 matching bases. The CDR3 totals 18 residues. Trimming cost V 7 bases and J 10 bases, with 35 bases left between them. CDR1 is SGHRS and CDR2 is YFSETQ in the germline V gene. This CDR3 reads CASLPYSGGTGTLNGAFF. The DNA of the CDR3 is TGCGCCAGCTTACCGTACAGTGGGGGAACCGGGACACTAAACGGAGCTTTCTTT.

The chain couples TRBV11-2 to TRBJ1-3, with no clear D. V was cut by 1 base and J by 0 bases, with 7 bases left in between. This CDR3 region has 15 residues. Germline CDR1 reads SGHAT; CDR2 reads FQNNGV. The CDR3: CASSLVKGSGNTIYF. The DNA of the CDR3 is TGTGCCAGCAGCTTAGTCAAAGGCTCTGGAAACACCATATATTTT.

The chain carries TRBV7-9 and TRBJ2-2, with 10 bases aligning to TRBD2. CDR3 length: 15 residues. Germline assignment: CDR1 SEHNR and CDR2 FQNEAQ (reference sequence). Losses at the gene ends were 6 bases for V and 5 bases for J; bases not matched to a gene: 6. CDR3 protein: CASRVASGGTGELFF. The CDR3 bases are TGTGCCAGCAGGGTGGCTAGCGGGGGTACCGGGGAGCTGTTTTTT.

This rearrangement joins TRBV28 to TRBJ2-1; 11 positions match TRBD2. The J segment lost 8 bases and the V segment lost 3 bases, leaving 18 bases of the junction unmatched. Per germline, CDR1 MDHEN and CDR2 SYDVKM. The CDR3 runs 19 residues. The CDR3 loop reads CASSFSQGFFSGRADEQFF. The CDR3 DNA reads TGTGCCAGCAGTTTTAGCCAGGGATTTTTTAGCGGGAGGGCCGATGAGCAGTTCTTC.

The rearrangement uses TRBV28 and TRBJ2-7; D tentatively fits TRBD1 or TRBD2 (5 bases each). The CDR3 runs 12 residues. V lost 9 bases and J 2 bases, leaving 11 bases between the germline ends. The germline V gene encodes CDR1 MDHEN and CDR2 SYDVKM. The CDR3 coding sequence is TGTGCCAGTTCGGGACGGACCTACGAGCAGTACTTC. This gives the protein CASSGRTYEQYF. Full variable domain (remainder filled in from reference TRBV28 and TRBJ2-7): DVKVTQSSRYLVKRTGEKVFLECVQDMDHENMFWYRQDPGLGLRLIYFSYDVKMKEKGDIPEGYSVSREKKERFSLILESASTNQTSMYLCASSGRTYEQYFGPGTRLTVT.

CDR3 sequence: CASSVGPFGAEQYF. The CDR3 nucleotides read TGTGCCAGCAGCGTAGGCCCTTTCGGAGCCGAGCAGTACTTC. The chain is built from TRBV9 and TRBJ2-7; D not certain. CDR3 length: 14 amino acids. The germline gives CDR1 SGDLS, CDR2 YYNGEE. V lost 0 bases and J 6 bases, leaving 13 bases between the germline ends.